One and the same sample provided the 30 T cell receptor beta chains below, sequenced in a study of T cells in Graves' hyperthyroidism and ophthalmopathy. Amplification yielded TCR beta CDR3 regions, with RNA transcripts as the source. RT-PCR in the first round (using the HTBI primer set) targeted the TCR CDR3. TCRdb ran MiXCR on the multiplex PCR reads and lists one entry per CDR3 protein. The sample includes some 700,000 distinct CDR3 sequences, roughly a sixth of them seen just once. The sequenced sample was blood. The receptor source for this set is a man in his fifties or sixties with Graves' hyperthyroidism.

This clonotype was detected ten times or more. The V gene is TRBV11-2, the J gene TRBJ2-1; possible D gene TRBD2, 6 bases. The CDR3 length is 15 residues. V lost 1 base and J 8 bases, leaving 15 bases between the germline ends. CDR1 SGHAT and CDR2 FQNNGV come from the germline V gene. The CDR3 spells CASSLVTGVGYEQFF. CDR3 coding DNA: TGTGCCAGCAGCTTAGTTACGGGAGTGGGCTATGAGCAGTTCTTC.

Many counts were recorded for this clonotype. This chain connects TRBV28 to TRBJ2-5, with D perhaps TRBD1 (5 bases). V shed 2 bases and J shed 5 bases, with 6 bases lying between them. Germline loops: CDR1 MDHEN, CDR2 SYDVKM. The CDR3 is made up of 12 amino acids. The CDR3: CASSLDSETQYF. The CDR3 nucleotides read TGTGCCAGCAGTTTAGACAGTGAGACCCAGTACTTC.

Of note for this clonotype: This may arise from a read error, as a much more abundant clone is one base away. The rearrangement links TRBV24-1 to TRBJ2-5, with a tentative D call TRBD2 (5 bases). The CDR3 spans 14 residues. Germline V lookup: CDR1 KGHDR, CDR2 SFDVKD. CDR3 sequence reads: CATSDRDGWETQSF. CDR3 bases: TGTGCCACCAGTGACCGCGACGGGTGGGAGACCCAGTCCTTC.

This clonotype was seen a few times. V and J are TRBV19 and TRBJ1-4, with D perhaps TRBD1 (6 bases). Germline CDR1 reads LNHDA; CDR2 reads SQIVND (reference sequence). Trimming stripped 5 bases from V and 3 bases from J, with 13 bases between. There are 15 residues in the CDR3. The CDR3 loop reads CASSAPGHPNEKLFF. As DNA, the CDR3 is TGTGCCAGTAGTGCGCCGGGACACCCTAATGAAAAACTGTTTTTT.

This rearrangement joins TRBV6-2 or TRBV6-3 to TRBJ2-2; tentative D call: TRBD1 (5 bases). The CDR3 length is 14 residues. Looked up from germline, CDR1 is MNHEY and CDR2 is SVGEGT. Trimming stripped 6 bases from V and 2 bases from J, with 10 bases between. CDR3 in amino acids: CASRLTENTGELFF. CDR3 DNA sequence: TGTGCCAGCAGATTGACAGAAAACACCGGGGAGCTGTTTTTT.

This clonotype was observed many times. The J gene is TRBJ2-7, the V gene TRBV5-6, with 8 bases matching TRBD1. The ends lost 1 base at V and 5 bases at J; junction bases unmatched: 5. The CDR3 consists of 14 residues. Germline V gene data show CDR1 as SGHDT and CDR2 as YYEEEE. The CDR3 reads CASSLSLTGDEQYF. DNA for the CDR3: TGTGCCAGCAGCTTGAGTCTGACAGGGGACGAGCAGTACTTC.

This clonotype showed up many times. The chain has TRBV24-1 and TRBJ1-1; TRBD1 matches 8 bases. Germline V gene data show CDR1 as KGHDR and CDR2 as SFDVKD. The CDR3 length is 16 residues. J gave up 0 bases and V 2 bases, and 4 bases lay outside the gene matches. The CDR3 loop reads CATSDSRTGMNTEAFF. The CDR3 bases are TGTGCCACCAGTGATTCTCGGACAGGGATGAACACTGAAGCTTTCTTT.

This clonotype was observed at least ten times. The rearrangement uses TRBV19 and TRBJ2-7, with 7 bases that match TRBD1. Trimming at V came to 3 bases and at J to 2 bases, leaving 10 bases not matched to a gene. Germline assignment: CDR1 LNHDA and CDR2 SQIVND (reference sequence). The CDR3 covers 16 residues. CDR3 amino acids: CASSIDRASTTYEQYF. DNA for the CDR3: TGTGCCAGTAGTATTGACAGGGCCTCTACGACCTACGAGCAGTACTTC.

The rearrangement uses TRBV9 and TRBJ1-2, with D possibly TRBD1 on 6 matching bases. Germline CDR1 reads SGDLS; CDR2 reads YYNGEE. Trimming left V 1 base short and J 8 bases short, with 18 bases between. The CDR3 sequence is 15 residues long. The CDR3 loop is CASSVTQGQVDGYTF. In DNA form, the CDR3 reads TGTGCCAGCAGCGTAACGCAGGGGCAGGTCGACGGCTACACCTTC.

This clonotype showed up many times. V usage is TRBV2 and J usage is TRBJ1-2; D is unclear. The V end lost 5 bases, the J end lost 6 bases, and 13 bases lay between the germline ends. Germline CDR1 SNHLY, CDR2 FYNNEI. CDR3 length: 13 amino acids. In DNA, the CDR3 is TGTGCCAGCAGTCCTAACAACCCCGATGGCTACACCTTC. This codes for CASSPNNPDGYTF.

This sequence joins TRBV5-1 and TRBJ2-7; 7 nucleotides align to TRBD1. This CDR3 comprises 15 residues. Germline V gene sequence: CDR1 SGHRS, CDR2 YFSETQ. V lost 4 bases and J lost 2; bases outside the gene matches: 9. CDR3 amino acids: CASSRERTGTYEQYF. The CDR3, as DNA: TGCGCCAGCAGCCGAGAAAGGACAGGCACCTACGAGCAGTACTTC. Full variable domain (missing parts from reference TRBV5-1 and TRBJ2-7): KAGVTQTPRYLIKTRGQQVTLSCSPISGHRSVSWYQQTPGQGLQFLFEYFSETQRNKGNFPGRFSGRQFSNSRSEMNVSTLELGDSALYLCASSRERTGTYEQYFGPGTRLTVT.

The table lists this clonotype with a few counts. The chain is built from TRBV7-2 and TRBJ2-3; TRBD2 matches at 11 bases. Germline V gene lookup returns CDR1 SGHTA and CDR2 FQGNSA. Trimming at V came to 3 bases and at J to 2 bases, leaving 7 bases not matched to a gene. This CDR3 has 17 residues. The CDR3 nucleotides read TGTGCCAGCAGCTTCCTTGGGACTAGCGGTCCCACAGATACGCAGTATTTT. Translation: CASSFLGTSGPTDTQYF.

This clonotype showed up just a few times. The chain is built from TRBV18 and TRBJ1-6; D uncertain. The V end was cut by 2 bases, the J end by 5 bases, with 10 bases between. This CDR3 contains 15 residues. CDR1 is KGHSH and CDR2 is LQKENI in the germline V gene. The CDR3 coding sequence is TGTGCCAGCTCACCAAACGGTCAGAATAATTCACCCCTCCACTTT. It encodes CASSPNGQNNSPLHF.

This clonotype has more than one count but fewer than ten. The CDR3 region has the DNA TGCGCCAGCAGCCCGTCATTTCGGACCCACACTGAAGCTTTCTTT. Translating gives CASSPSFRTHTEAFF. The V call is TRBV4-1, the J call TRBJ1-1, with unresolved D. The CDR3 is 15 amino acids. Between the trimmed V and J ends, which lost 4 bases and 3 bases, there was a span of 15 bases. Germline loops: CDR1 MGHRA, CDR2 YSYEKL.

This clonotype is a singleton in its sample. The genes are TRBV19 and TRBJ2-5; TRBD2 aligns across 14 bases. Germline loops: CDR1 LNHDA, CDR2 SQIVND (reference sequence). The trim removed 4 bases at V and 4 bases at J, leaving 5 bases unmatched. The CDR3 spans 16 residues. The DNA of the CDR3 is TGTGCCAGTAGTAGGACTAGCGGGAGGCAGCGAGAGACCCAGTACTTC. This translates into CASSRTSGRQRETQYF.

This clonotype was counted only a few times. Possible read error: a much larger clone is one base away. This chain connects TRBV20-1 to TRBJ2-1, with 11 bases lining up with TRBD1. Per the germline V gene, CDR1 is DFQATT and CDR2 is SNEGSKA (reference sequence). This CDR3 is built from 15 residues. V gave up 4 bases and J gave up 8 bases; unmatched junction bases: 10. The DNA for the CDR3 is TGCAGTGCTATAGTACGGACAGGGGGCATTGATGAGCAGTTCTTC. Translating gives CSAIVRTGGIDEQFF.

The table lists this clonotype with many counts. The chain carries TRBV7-8 and TRBJ2-1, with 8 positions matching TRBD2. The germline V gene has CDR1 SGHVS and CDR2 FQNEAQ. Losses at the gene ends were 3 bases for V and 7 bases for J; bases not matched to a gene: 11. The CDR3 runs 16 residues. CDR3 sequence (DNA): TGTGCCAGCAGCTTTCGGACTAGCCGATTTAAGAATGAGCAGTTCTTC. Protein sequence: CASSFRTSRFKNEQFF. Full variable domain (missing parts from reference TRBV7-8 and TRBJ2-1): GAGVSQSPRYKVAKRGQDVALRCDPISGHVSLFWYQQALGQGPEFLTYFQNEAQLDKSGLPSDRFFAERPEGSVSTLKIQRTQQEDSAVYLCASSFRTSRFKNEQFFGPGTRLTVL.

This chain connects TRBV19 to TRBJ2-6, with 10 bases aligning to TRBD1. Germline values: CDR1 LNHDA, CDR2 SQIVND (reference sequence). The CDR3 length is 17 residues. The trim removed 6 bases at V and 0 bases at J, leaving 5 bases unmatched. This CDR3 is CASSRDRGNSGANVLTF. DNA of the CDR3: TGTGCCAGTAGCAGGGACAGGGGAAACTCTGGGGCCAACGTCCTGACTTTC.

This clonotype was counted between two and nine times. This chain uses TRBV28 with TRBJ2-1, with TRBD2 matching over 8 bases. This CDR3 has 14 residues. Germline values: CDR1 MDHEN, CDR2 SYDVKM. Trimming cost V 3 bases and J 7 bases; bases outside gene matches: 5. The CDR3 protein is CASSFSSGLNEQFF. The CDR3 coding sequence is TGTGCCAGCAGTTTTTCTAGCGGGTTAAATGAGCAGTTCTTC.

This clonotype was seen repeatedly, ten times or more. V and J are TRBV28 and TRBJ1-2; a weak D match, TRBD1 (6 bases). V lost 9 bases to trimming and J lost 4 bases, with 15 bases between them. The CDR3 consists of 13 residues. CDR1 and CDR2 from the germline V gene are MDHEN and SYDVKM. The DNA for the CDR3 is TGTGCCAGTCTACAGGGTGACCGCTATGGCTACACCTTC. This gives the protein CASLQGDRYGYTF.

V usage is TRBV6-1 and J usage is TRBJ1-2, with 8 bases matching TRBD1. CDR3 length: 15 amino acids. Germline loops: CDR1 MNHNS, CDR2 SASEGT. V lost 5 bases to trimming and J lost 2 bases; unmatched junction nucleotides: 7. Here the CDR3 reads CASSRYRTGNYGYTF. The CDR3 DNA follows: TGTGCCAGCAGTCGATATCGGACAGGGAACTATGGCTACACCTTC.

To note about this clonotype: The junction departs from the called germline gene at one end, perhaps through a read error. This chain uses TRBV2 with TRBJ2-1; 16 positions agree with TRBD2. Germline values: CDR1 SNHLY, CDR2 FYNNEI. This CDR3 comprises 18 residues. In nucleotides, the CDR3 is TGTGTCAGCAGCCAAGGGACTAGCGGGAGGGTGAACTACAATGAGCAGTTCTTC. Translating it yields CVSSQGTSGRVNYNEQFF.

The V call is TRBV6-2 or TRBV6-3, the J call TRBJ1-2; 8 bases line up with TRBD1. Germline CDR1 and CDR2: MNHEY and SVGEGT. V was clipped by 5 bases and J by 2 bases; unmatched bases: 7. The CDR3 spans 15 residues. CDR3 DNA: TGTGCCAGCAGTCCCCGGACAGGGAAGAACTATGGCTACACCTTC. Translation: CASSPRTGKNYGYTF.

The V call is TRBV29-1, the J call TRBJ2-7, with 8 bases lining up with TRBD1. Per the germline V gene, CDR1 is SQVTM and CDR2 is ANQGSEA. With 2 bases clipped from V and 6 bases from J, the junction kept 9 bases outside the gene matches. The CDR3 loop spans 14 amino acids. The DNA for the CDR3 is TGCAGCGTTGAAAAAGAGGCAGGGGGCAGCGAGCAGTACTTC. This translates into CSVEKEAGGSEQYF.

This clonotype was seen ten or more times. At one end, the junction sequence differs from germline, possibly due to a read error. The gene calls are TRBV2 and TRBJ2-1; possibly TRBD2 for D (6 bases). This CDR3 contains 17 residues. Germline loops: CDR1 SNHLY, CDR2 FYNNEI. CDR3 sequence: CASSEKTPRDSHNEQFF. The CDR3 DNA reads TGTGCCAGCAGTGAAAAAACCCCTAGGGACTCCCACAATGAGCAGTTCTTC. Filled out from reference TRBV2 and TRBJ2-1, the complete variable domain reads EPEVTQTPSHQVTQMGQEVILRCVPISNHLYFYWYRQILGQKVEFLVSFYNNEISEKSEIFDDQFSVERPDGSNFTLKIRSTKLEDSAMYFCASSEKTPRDSHNEQFFGPGTRLTVL.

In regard to this clonotype: A much bigger clone sits one base away, suggesting this may be a read error. V gene TRBV24-1 combines with J gene TRBJ2-1; 13 bases map to TRBD2. The germline CDR1 and CDR2 sequences are KGHDR and SFDVKD. CDR3 size: 18 residues. In DNA form, the CDR3 reads TGTGCCACCAGTGACCCCGGGACTAGCGGGGAAACCTACAATGAGCAGCTCTTC. It translates to CATSDPGTSGETYNEQLF.

This clonotype appeared many times. The CDR3 region is CASNPGVVSETQYF. CDR3 DNA sequence: TGTGCCAGCAACCCAGGGGTAGTGTCAGAGACCCAGTACTTC. The J gene is TRBJ2-5, the V gene TRBV28; D is possibly TRBD1 (6 bases). V dropped 7 bases and J dropped 4 bases, with 16 bases sitting between them. Germline V gene data show CDR1 as MDHEN and CDR2 as SYDVKM. The CDR3 is 14 amino acids. Full variable domain (rest looked up from reference TRBV28 and TRBJ2-5): DVKVTQSSRYLVKRTGEKVFLECVQDMDHENMFWYRQDPGLGLRLIYFSYDVKMKEKGDIPEGYSVSREKKERFSLILESASTNQTSMYLCASNPGVVSETQYFGPGTRLLVL.

This clonotype was counted only a few times. The chain uses TRBV5-1 and TRBJ1-5; TRBD1 aligns across 7 bases. Per germline, CDR1 SGHRS and CDR2 YFSETQ. This CDR3 has 15 residues. Trimming cost V 4 bases and J 3 bases; bases outside gene matches: 7. The CDR3 here is CASSTGQPPNQPQHF. CDR3 in DNA: TGCGCCAGCAGCACGGGACAGCCACCCAATCAGCCCCAGCATTTT.

This clonotype has just a few counts. The CDR3 reads CASSTGPNTGELFF. The CDR3 coding sequence is TGTGCCAGCTCCACGGGACCGAACACCGGGGAGCTGTTTTTT. V and J are TRBV7-3 and TRBJ2-2, with D tentatively TRBD1 or TRBD2 (5 bases each). Germline CDR1 SGHTA, CDR2 FQGTGA. The CDR3 is made up of 14 amino acids. The V gene lost 8 bases and the J gene lost 0 bases, with 10 bases spanning the gap.

This clonotype was observed at least ten times. This sequence joins TRBV2 and TRBJ1-5; D gene ambiguous. The CDR3 has 13 amino acids. Trimming took off 10 bases at V and 0 bases at J, with 10 bases between the two ends. CDR1 SNHLY and CDR2 FYNNEI come from the germline V gene. In DNA form, the CDR3 reads TGTGCCACTCGGAAGCGTAGCAATCAGCCCCAGCATTTT. This sequence encodes CATRKRSNQPQHF.